These 21 T cell receptor beta chains came from one sample sequenced in a study of OX40 agonist ivuxolimab in advanced cancers. Profiling relied on immunoSEQ multiplex PCR, and the TCRdb table lists in-frame clones only, not all of them. Here the sample spans some 81,000 clones, 65% to 85% being singletons. Material: CD4+ or CD8+ T cells sorted from blood, obtained in a trial of the OX40 agonist ivuxolimab. All receptors derive from an adult with an advanced solid tumor such as melanoma, head and neck, liver or kidney cancer.

The V call is TRBV5-1, the J call TRBJ1-2; D is possibly TRBD1 (5 bases). Germline V lookup: CDR1 SGHRS, CDR2 YFSETQ. The CDR3 is 15 amino acids. The ends were cut back, 6 bases at V and 2 bases at J, with 17 bases in the middle. CDR3 in amino acids: CASNHGGRRNYGYTF. In DNA form, the CDR3 reads TGCGCCAGCAATCACGGGGGACGGAGAAACTATGGCTACACCTTC. Full variable domain (remainder filled in from reference TRBV5-1 and TRBJ1-2): KAGVTQTPRYLIKTRGQQVTLSCSPISGHRSVSWYQQTPGQGLQFLFEYFSETQRNKGNFPGRFSGRQFSNSRSEMNVSTLELGDSALYLCASNHGGRRNYGYTFGSGTRLTVV.

This clone was seen just once. V is TRBV27 and J is TRBJ1-1; D might be TRBD1 (6 bases). Trimming cost V 2 bases and J 1 base, with 11 bases left between them. The germline CDR1 and CDR2 sequences are MNHEY and SMNVEV (reference sequence). The CDR3 totals 15 residues. The CDR3 region is CASSLEGQRNTEAFF. The CDR3, as DNA: TGTGCCAGCAGTTTAGAGGGACAAAGGAACACTGAAGCTTTCTTT.

The chain employs TRBV5-1 and TRBJ2-3, with TRBD2 matching over 13 bases. With V trimmed by 3 bases and J by 6 bases, 4 bases remained unmatched. Per germline, CDR1 SGHRS and CDR2 YFSETQ. This CDR3 contains 15 residues. CDR3 DNA: TGCGCCAGCAGCTCGATGACTAGCGGGGGGGATACGCAGTATTTT. Encoded protein: CASSSMTSGGDTQYF.

This chain joins TRBV2 and TRBJ1-6; D possibly corresponds to TRBD1 (5 bases). V was shortened by 7 bases and J by 3 bases, with 10 bases between the two germline ends. This CDR3 is built from 14 residues. CDR1 and CDR2 from the germline V gene are SNHLY and FYNNEI. CDR3 sequence: CASTRQLYNSPLHF. As DNA, the CDR3 is TGTGCCAGCACAAGACAGCTCTATAATTCACCCCTCCACTTT.

This clone was found a few times. J is TRBJ1-1 and V is TRBV27, with unresolved D. The CDR3 length is 15 residues. Trimming shortened V by 3 bases and J by 2 bases, and 13 bases separated the two germline ends. Germline V gene sequence: CDR1 MNHEY, CDR2 SMNVEV (reference sequence). The CDR3 DNA reads as TGTGCCAGCAGTTTGATGACGGCAAAAAACACTGAAGCTTTCTTT. Translating gives CASSLMTAKNTEAFF.

The V call is TRBV5-4, the J call TRBJ1-3; D remains unclear. The V and J ends lost 0 bases and 0 bases respectively, with 7 bases between them. CDR3 length equals 15 residues. Germline V lookup: CDR1 SGHNT, CDR2 YYREEE (reference sequence). The CDR3 here is CASSLGGTSGNTIYF. CDR3 nucleotides: TGTGCCAGCAGCTTGGGGGGTACCTCTGGAAACACCATATATTTT.

The J gene is TRBJ1-6, the V gene TRBV10-3, with 8 bases fitting TRBD1. This CDR3 is built from 16 residues. Trimming took 5 bases from V and 6 from J; bases not matched to a gene: 9. Looked up from germline, CDR1 is ENHRY and CDR2 is SYGVKD. CDR3: CAISPRRQGTNSPLHF. The CDR3 coding sequence is TGTGCCATCAGTCCACGTAGACAGGGGACTAATTCACCCCTCCACTTT.

The chain links TRBV5-4 to TRBJ2-2, with a possible D match to TRBD1 (5 bases). The germline CDR1 and CDR2 sequences are SGHNT and YYREEE (reference sequence). The CDR3 is 15 residues long. Trimming shortened V by 4 bases and J by 7 bases, and 17 bases separated the two germline ends. In nucleotides, the CDR3 is TGTGCCAGCAGCAATCCCCCGCAGGGAAGCGGGGAGCTGTTTTTT. Amino acids: CASSNPPQGSGELFF. The full variable domain, rest sourced from reference TRBV5-4 and TRBJ2-2, is ETGVTQSPTHLIKTRGQQVTLRCSSQSGHNTVSWYQQALGQGPQFIFQYYREEENGRGNFPPRFSGLQFPNYSSELNVNALELDDSALYLCASSNPPQGSGELFFGEGSRLTVL.

The gene calls are TRBV28 and TRBJ1-5, with 7 bases aligning to TRBD1. Trimming removed 7 bases from V and 0 bases from J; junction bases left unmatched: 9. The CDR3 spans 16 residues. CDR1 is MDHEN, CDR2 SYDVKM, per germline. CDR3 coding DNA: TGTGCCAGCATTACAGGGGCGCCCTATAGCAATCAGCCCCAGCATTTT. Its translation: CASITGAPYSNQPQHF.

As to this clone: The junction shows a germline mismatch at one end, possibly a read error. CDR3 residues: CASVGRGLKTEAFF. CDR3 nucleotides: TGTGCCAGCGTGGGGAGGGGGCTGAAGACTGAAGCTTTCTTT. This chain joins TRBV6-6 and TRBJ1-1; 7 positions agree with TRBD1. Germline CDR1 is MNHNY and CDR2 is SVGAGI (reference sequence). This CDR3 region has 14 residues.

The genes are TRBV6-5 and TRBJ2-5; possibly TRBD2 for D (5 bases). CDR1 is MNHEY and CDR2 is SVGAGI in the germline V gene. The V end lost 5 bases, the J end lost 5 bases, and 15 bases lay between the germline ends. The CDR3 is 14 residues long. CDR3 sequence (DNA): TGTGCCAGCAGTCAATCAATAGCGCGGGAGACCCAGTACTTC. Protein: CASSQSIARETQYF.

The gene calls are TRBV6-5 and TRBJ2-7; a weak D match, TRBD1 (7 bases). The CDR3 has 15 residues. The ends were cut back, 2 bases at V and 0 bases at J, with 11 bases in the middle. Germline assignment: CDR1 MNHEY and CDR2 SVGAGI. The CDR3: CASSYQGGSSYEQYF. CDR3 nucleotide sequence: TGTGCCAGCAGTTACCAGGGGGGAAGCTCCTACGAGCAGTACTTC.

V and J are TRBV30 and TRBJ1-1, with D unresolved. Trimming removed 0 bases from V and 5 bases from J, with 4 bases in between. The CDR3 consists of 11 residues. The germline gives CDR1 GTSNPN, CDR2 SVGIG (reference sequence). The DNA for the CDR3 is TGTGCCTGGAGTGTCAAAACTGAAGCTTTCTTT. Residues: CAWSVKTEAFF. Drawing the rest from reference TRBV30 and TRBJ1-1, the complete variable domain is SQTIHQWPATLVQPVGSPLSLECTVEGTSNPNLYWYRQAAGRGLQLLFYSVGIGQISSEVPQNLSASRPQDRQFILSSKKLLLSDSGFYLCAWSVKTEAFFGQGTRLTVV.

The V gene is TRBV9, the J gene TRBJ2-2; 10 bases are a match to TRBD1. This CDR3 has 16 amino acids. The germline gives CDR1 SGDLS, CDR2 YYNGEE. With 0 bases clipped from V and 6 bases from J, the junction kept 5 bases outside the gene matches. The CDR3 spells CASSVGGQGGAGELFF. For the CDR3, the DNA is TGTGCCAGCAGCGTAGGAGGACAGGGGGGTGCCGGGGAGCTGTTTTTT.

Only a few counts were recorded for this clone. V is TRBV6-6 and J is TRBJ1-1; no clear D. V dropped 7 bases and J dropped 1 base, with 13 bases sitting between them. CDR1 MNHNY and CDR2 SVGAGI come from the germline V gene (reference sequence). The CDR3 consists of 14 residues. This CDR3 is CASIDGGGNTEAFF. The CDR3, as DNA: TGTGCCAGCATTGACGGAGGCGGGAACACTGAAGCTTTCTTT.

This CDR3 is CASSSRLAGGPRADTQYF. CDR3 DNA sequence: TGTGCCAGTAGTTCCCGACTAGCGGGGGGGCCGAGGGCAGATACGCAGTATTTT. This chain links TRBV19 with TRBJ2-3, with TRBD2 matching 14 bases. This CDR3 comprises 18 residues. V shed 5 bases and J 4 bases; nucleotides not matched to a gene: 11. Per the germline V gene, CDR1 is LNHDA and CDR2 is SQIVND (reference sequence).

The V call is TRBV9, the J call TRBJ2-7; TRBD1 or TRBD2 may be the D gene (6 bases each). The CDR3 length is 16 residues. The V end was cut by 3 bases, the J end by 3 bases, with 19 bases between. In germline, CDR1 is SGDLS, CDR2 YYNGEE. The CDR3 sequence is CASSEGESGRYYEQYF. DNA of the CDR3: TGTGCCAGCAGCGAGGGGGAGAGCGGGCGCTACTACGAGCAGTACTTC.

For the CDR3, the DNA is TGTGCCAGCAGTTACGACAGGTCTACCCAGCATTTT. Residues: CASSYDRSTQHF. The rearrangement links TRBV6-5 to TRBJ1-5, with D perhaps TRBD1 (6 bases). Germline V gene sequence: CDR1 MNHEY, CDR2 SVGAGI. Trimming took off 2 bases at V and 11 bases at J, with 10 bases between the two ends. CDR3 length equals 12 residues.

The chain links TRBV5-4 to TRBJ1-6, with 7 bases identical to TRBD1. The V segment lost 4 bases and the J segment 6 bases; nucleotides outside the gene matches: 10. This CDR3 contains 16 residues. CDR1 is SGHNT and CDR2 is YYREEE in the germline V gene (reference sequence). DNA for the CDR3: TGTGCCAGCAGCATTGGGACAGCCGAACGTAATTCACCCCTCCACTTT. It is translated as CASSIGTAERNSPLHF. The entire variable domain, with the rest obtained from reference TRBV5-4 and TRBJ1-6, is as follows: ETGVTQSPTHLIKTRGQQVTLRCSSQSGHNTVSWYQQALGQGPQFIFQYYREEENGRGNFPPRFSGLQFPNYSSELNVNALELDDSALYLCASSIGTAERNSPLHFGNGTRLTVT.

This clone appeared a few times. Written as DNA, the CDR3 is TGTGCCAGTAGTCCAAAGTCGGCGGGACAGGCCTACGAGCAGTACTTC. Translating gives CASSPKSAGQAYEQYF. The chain recombines TRBV19 with TRBJ2-7; 8 bases align to TRBD1. V shed 5 bases, J shed 2 bases, and the junction held 11 bases outside the gene matches. This CDR3 is 16 amino acids long. The V gene's germline CDR1 is LNHDA and CDR2 SQIVND (reference sequence).

The CDR3: CSARKQEKLFF. CDR3 DNA: TGCAGTGCTAGAAAACAAGAAAAACTGTTTTTT. V gene TRBV20-1 combines with J gene TRBJ1-4; D gene unclear. The germline V gene has CDR1 DFQATT and CDR2 SNEGSKA (reference sequence). The CDR3 loop spans 11 amino acids. V lost 2 bases to trimming and J lost 8 bases, with 6 bases between them.